Listed below are T cell receptor beta chains from one sample, sequenced in a study of shared clonotypes between healthy human individuals. Some clones are missing from TCRdb's copy, which holds only in-frame ones; the method was immunoSEQ multiplex PCR. The table has roughly 700,000 clones, about 90% seen once. Sequencing was performed on memory CD8+ T cells from PBMCs. These receptors originate from a man aged 18-30 years in good health. Some clones in this sample may be carry-over from other donors' samples. Each CDR3 is given with its conserved first and last residue. Each record gives: clone size, D gene, J gene, V gene, CDR3 protein, CDR3 DNA. A D gene is named only where the DNA matches it firmly. Clone size is given for some rows only: seen once, a few or many times, or a class if the clone is expanded.

size: .; D: TRBD1; J: TRBJ2-7; V: TRBV11-2; CDR3: CASSARQGIYEQYF; DNA: TGTGCCAGCAGCGCCCGACAGGGAATATACGAGCAGTACTTC
size: .; D: TRBD2; J: TRBJ2-3; V: TRBV28; CDR3: CASASGLAGVPDTQYF; DNA: TGTGCCAGCGCCTCCGGGCTAGCGGGAGTACCAGATACGCAGTATTTT
size: .; D: .; J: TRBJ2-1; V: TRBV15; CDR3: CATSRLPGASYNEQFF; DNA: TGTGCCACCAGCAGGCTCCCGGGTGCCTCCTACAATGAGCAGTTCTTC
size: few; D: .; J: TRBJ1-2; V: TRBV9; CDR3: CASSVAGEDYTF; DNA: TGTGCCAGCAGCGTAGCGGGGGAAGACTACACCTTC
size: .; D: .; J: TRBJ2-1; V: TRBV10-3; CDR3: CAAARAPTNEQFF; DNA: TGTGCCGCAGCTAGGGCGCCAACCAATGAGCAGTTCTTC
size: .; D: .; J: TRBJ2-7; V: TRBV10-3; CDR3: CAISEPLRSEQYF; DNA: TGTGCCATCAGTGAGCCCCTCCGGAGCGAGCAGTACTTC
size: .; D: TRBD2; J: TRBJ2-7; V: TRBV7-6; CDR3: CASTLHPASGNSYEQYF; DNA: TGTGCCAGCACTCTACACCCAGCTAGCGGGAACTCCTACGAGCAGTACTTC
size: .; D: .; J: TRBJ2-3; V: TRBV5-6; CDR3: CASSFSLTEPAQYF; DNA: TGTGCCAGCAGCTTTTCTCTTACCGAACCAGCGCAGTATTTT
size: .; D: TRBD1; J: TRBJ1-1; V: TRBV4-1; CDR3: CASSQRTGGVTEAFF; DNA: TGCGCCAGCAGCCAGAGGACAGGGGGCGTAACTGAAGCTTTCTTT
size: .; D: TRBD1; J: TRBJ2-7; V: TRBV19; CDR3: CASSMDRGSRTYEQYF; DNA: TGTGCCAGTAGTATGGACAGGGGGAGTAGGACCTACGAGCAGTACTTC
size: .; D: TRBD2; J: TRBJ2-5; V: TRBV7-2; CDR3: CASSPGLALSETQYF; DNA: TGTGCCAGCAGCCCAGGACTAGCCTTATCAGAGACCCAGTACTTC
size: .; D: .; J: TRBJ2-4; V: TRBV19; CDR3: CASSEGWAAKNIQYF; DNA: TGTGCCAGTAGTGAAGGGTGGGCGGCCAAAAACATTCAGTACTTC
size: once; D: .; J: TRBJ2-7; V: TRBV27; CDR3: CYSASSRDYEQYF; DNA: TGCTATTCGGCCAGCAGTCGGGACTACGAGCAGTACTTC
size: .; D: .; J: TRBJ1-2; V: TRBV9; CDR3: CASSVFLSGGERGYTF; DNA: TGTGCCAGCAGCGTATTCCTCTCAGGCGGGGAAAGAGGCTACACCTTC
size: .; D: TRBD2; J: TRBJ2-3; V: TRBV28; CDR3: CASSPSSGVTDTQYF; DNA: TGTGCCAGCAGTCCCTCTAGCGGGGTCACAGATACGCAGTATTTT
size: .; D: .; J: TRBJ2-7; V: TRBV9; CDR3: CASSRGTHFRDEQYF; DNA: TGTGCCAGCAGTCGAGGGACCCATTTCAGGGACGAGCAGTACTTC
size: .; D: TRBD1; J: TRBJ1-2; V: TRBV4-1; CDR3: CASSQDEGQPGYTF; DNA: TGCGCCAGCAGCCAAGATGAGGGACAGCCTGGCTACACCTTC
size: .; D: .; J: TRBJ1-4; V: TRBV6-5; CDR3: CASSYSRGLGEKLFF; DNA: TGTGCCAGCAGTTACTCGAGGGGGTTGGGTGAAAAACTGTTTTTT
size: .; D: .; J: TRBJ2-7; V: TRBV27; CDR3: CASSPSIYYEQYF; DNA: TGTGCCAGCAGTCCCAGTATCTATTACGAGCAGTACTTC
size: .; D: .; J: TRBJ2-1; V: TRBV28; CDR3: CASGRWGSSRRFF; DNA: TGTGCCAGCGGCCGATGGGGGAGCTCACGTCGGTTCTTC
size: .; D: .; J: TRBJ1-5; V: TRBV9; CDR3: CASSGGLNQPQHF; DNA: TGTGCCAGCAGCGGGGGCCTTAATCAGCCCCAGCATTTT
size: .; D: .; J: TRBJ2-5; V: TRBV9; CDR3: CASSAGIVGGETQYF; DNA: TGTGCCAGCAGCGCCGGGATAGTAGGGGGAGAGACCCAGTACTTC
size: .; D: .; J: TRBJ1-3; V: TRBV28; CDR3: CASSIQGSRSGNTIYF; DNA: TGTGCCAGCAGTATACAGGGTAGTAGATCTGGAAACACCATATATTTT
size: .; D: .; J: TRBJ1-2; V: TRBV6-5; CDR3: CASSYSEGHYGYTF; DNA: TGTGCCAGCAGTTACTCGGAAGGGCACTATGGCTACACCTTC
size: .; D: .; J: TRBJ2-7; V: TRBV27; CDR3: CASTPRGGALYEQYF; DNA: TGTGCCAGCACCCCCAGGGGAGGGGCCCTATACGAGCAGTACTTC
size: .; D: .; J: TRBJ2-3; V: TRBV19; CDR3: CASSRPSGAGDTQYF; DNA: TGTGCCAGTAGTCGTCCTTCGGGGGCCGGAGATACGCAGTATTTT
size: .; D: .; J: TRBJ1-4; V: TRBV4-1; CDR3: CASSQDWPPLWTNEKLFF; DNA: TGCGCCAGCAGCCAAGATTGGCCGCCGCTCTGGACTAATGAAAAACTGTTTTTT
size: .; D: .; J: TRBJ2-7; V: TRBV27; CDR3: CASSLQGWEQYF; DNA: TGTGCCAGCAGCTTACAGGGTTGGGAGCAGTACTTC
size: .; D: .; J: TRBJ1-1; V: TRBV28; CDR3: CASSFQGGFTEAFF; DNA: TGTGCCAGCAGTTTTCAGGGTGGTTTCACTGAAGCTTTCTTT
size: .; D: .; J: TRBJ2-4; V: TRBV28; CDR3: CASSFWVIGAKNIQYF; DNA: TGTGCCAGCAGTTTTTGGGTAATTGGCGCCAAAAACATTCAGTACTTC
size: once; D: .; J: TRBJ1-2; V: TRBV4-1; CDR3: CASSQDGTPAGYTF; DNA: TGCGCCAGCAGCCAAGATGGGACCCCAGCTGGCTACACCTTC
size: few; D: .; J: TRBJ2-2; V: TRBV27; CDR3: CASGNTGELFF; DNA: TGTGCCAGCGGCAACACCGGGGAGCTGTTTTTT
size: .; D: .; J: TRBJ1-6; V: TRBV5-6; CDR3: CASSSWPGGNSPLHF; DNA: TGTGCCAGCAGCTCCTGGCCTGGGGGAAATTCACCCCTCCACTTT
size: .; D: TRBD2; J: TRBJ2-5; V: TRBV5-1; CDR3: CASSSSGGQETQYF; DNA: TGCGCCAGCAGCTCTAGCGGGGGCCAAGAGACCCAGTACTTC
size: once; D: TRBD1; J: TRBJ1-4; V: TRBV27; CDR3: CASSLSPRGTGGWELFF; DNA: TGTGCCAGCAGTTTATCTCCGCGGGGGACAGGGGGCTGGGAACTGTTTTTT
size: .; D: .; J: TRBJ1-5; V: TRBV5-3; CDR3: CARSLVGGRNQPQHF; DNA: TGTGCCAGAAGCTTGGTTGGGGGACGCAATCAGCCCCAGCATTTT
size: .; D: .; J: TRBJ2-1; V: TRBV11-2; CDR3: CASGGSEQFF; DNA: TGTGCCAGTGGGGGAAGTGAGCAGTTCTTC
size: .; D: .; J: TRBJ2-7; V: TRBV5-5; CDR3: CASSLDNSYEQYF; DNA: TGTGCCAGCAGCTTGGATAACTCCTACGAGCAGTACTTC
size: .; D: TRBD1; J: TRBJ2-7; V: TRBV9; CDR3: CASSPTGTGSYEQYF; DNA: TGTGCCAGCAGCCCGACCGGGACAGGCTCCTACGAGCAGTACTTC
size: .; D: .; J: TRBJ2-1; V: TRBV11-3; CDR3: CASSPSVRNNEQFF; DNA: TGTGCCAGCAGCCCTTCTGTACGCAACAATGAGCAGTTCTTC
size: .; D: TRBD2; J: TRBJ2-5; V: TRBV4-1; CDR3: CASSQEITSGSETQYF; DNA: TGCGCCAGCAGCCAAGAGATCACTAGCGGGAGTGAGACCCAGTACTTC
size: .; D: .; J: TRBJ1-1; V: TRBV4-1; CDR3: CASSQGPLMNTEAFF; DNA: TGCGCCAGCAGCCAAGGACCTTTAATGAACACTGAAGCTTTCTTT
size: once; D: TRBD1; J: TRBJ2-7; V: TRBV29-1; CDR3: CSVELIRDRKQSPGEQYF; DNA: TGCAGCGTTGAATTGATACGGGACAGGAAACAAAGTCCGGGAGAGCAGTACTTC
size: .; D: .; J: TRBJ2-3; V: TRBV29-1; CDR3: CSAVRGFRTDTQYF; DNA: TGCAGCGCCGTGAGAGGCTTCCGCACAGATACGCAGTATTTT
size: .; D: TRBD2; J: TRBJ2-5; V: TRBV6-6; CDR3: CASSYGTSGRAETQYF; DNA: TGTGCCAGCAGTTACGGGACTAGCGGGAGAGCCGAGACCCAGTACTTC
size: .; D: TRBD2; J: TRBJ2-7; V: TRBV10-3; CDR3: CAISRAGVGGKEQYF; DNA: TGTGCCATCAGTCGAGCGGGAGTCGGGGGAAAGGAGCAGTACTTC
size: .; D: TRBD2; J: TRBJ2-3; V: TRBV7-3; CDR3: CASSPASGSGTDTQYF; DNA: TGTGCCAGCAGCCCGGCAAGCGGGAGTGGCACAGATACGCAGTATTTT